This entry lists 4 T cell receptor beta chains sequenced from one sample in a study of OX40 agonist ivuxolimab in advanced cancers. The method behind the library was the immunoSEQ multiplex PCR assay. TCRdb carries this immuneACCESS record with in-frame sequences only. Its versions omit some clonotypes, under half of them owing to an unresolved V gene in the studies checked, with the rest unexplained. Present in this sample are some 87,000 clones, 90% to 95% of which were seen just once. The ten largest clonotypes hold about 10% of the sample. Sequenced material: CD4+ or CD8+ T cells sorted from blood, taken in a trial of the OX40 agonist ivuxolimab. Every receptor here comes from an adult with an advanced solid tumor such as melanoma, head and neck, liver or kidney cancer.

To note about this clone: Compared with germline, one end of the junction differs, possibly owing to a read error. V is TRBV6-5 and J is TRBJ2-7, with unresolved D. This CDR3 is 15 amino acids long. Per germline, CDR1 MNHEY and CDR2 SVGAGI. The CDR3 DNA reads TGTGCCAGCAGTTACGGCAGCATCCCCACTTACGTGCAGTACTTC. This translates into CASSYGSIPTYVQYF.

The CDR3 DNA reads TGTGCCAGCAGCCCGGGTGGTGGGATCTACAGTAATGAGCAGTTCTTC. This gives the protein CASSPGGGIYSNEQFF. The genes are TRBV9 and TRBJ2-1; D ambiguous. The CDR3 sequence is 16 residues long. The germline V gene has CDR1 SGDLS and CDR2 YYNGEE. V dropped 4 bases and J dropped 7 bases, with 21 bases sitting between them.

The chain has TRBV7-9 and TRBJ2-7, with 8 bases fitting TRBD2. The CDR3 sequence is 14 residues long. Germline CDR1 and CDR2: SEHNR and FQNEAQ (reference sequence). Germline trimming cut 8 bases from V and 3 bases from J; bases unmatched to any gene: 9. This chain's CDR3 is CASSGLGVVYEQYF. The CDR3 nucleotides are TGTGCCAGCTCGGGACTAGGGGTTGTCTACGAGCAGTACTTC.

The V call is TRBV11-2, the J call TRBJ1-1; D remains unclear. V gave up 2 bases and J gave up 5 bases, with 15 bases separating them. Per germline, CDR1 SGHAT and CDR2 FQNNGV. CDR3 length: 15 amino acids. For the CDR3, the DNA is TGTGCCAGCAGCTTATTGGCAGAGGAGGTGACTGAAGCTTTCTTT. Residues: CASSLLAEEVTEAFF.